The 26 T cell receptor beta chains given below trace back to one sample, sequenced in a study of vaccination effects on CD4 cells after COVID-19 (dated by TCRdb to between 2021 and 2024). Their antigens remain unidentified. Library prep was done by the immunoSEQ multiplex PCR assay. Sourced from immuneACCESS, this table was stored by TCRdb with only in-frame sequences that have V and J called. A share of the clones is absent; for the studies checked, an unresolved V gene accounts for under half, and the remainder has no known explanation. Within this sample are about 63,000 clones, with roughly 80% of them counted one time only. The leading ten clones occupy 3.5% to 4.5% of the sample. In the ViraFEST assay, PBMC were stimulated with viral peptide pools, and antigen-specific CD4+ T cell clonotypes were then identified by expansion using TCR sequencing. After less than 13 days of culture, CD4+ T cells were isolated with the EasySep CD4+ T cell isolation kit. None of the healthy vaccine recipients had a prior SARS-CoV-2 infection, which was confirmed by nucleocapsid antibody tests that came back negative both before and after vaccination.

The sequenced sample was CD4+ T cells from PBMCs cultured with HCoV-OC43 spike peptides, obtained before COVID-19 vaccination. The cell subset or site label, as the study defines it: HCoV-OC43 spike overlapping peptide pool stimulation. The origin of the receptors is a human donor who received a COVID-19 vaccine.

The rearrangement joins TRBV11-2 to TRBJ1-1, with D unresolved. This CDR3 is 15 amino acids long. Deletions cut 5 bases from V and 4 bases from J, with 17 bases between. CDR1 is SGHAT and CDR2 is FQNNGV in the germline V gene. Here the CDR3 reads CASSPDSGRGTEAFF. For the CDR3, the DNA is TGTGCCAGCAGCCCGGACTCGGGTCGCGGCACTGAAGCTTTCTTT.

This chain joins TRBV2 and TRBJ1-2; 7 nucleotides line up with TRBD1. This CDR3 comprises 13 residues. The V and J ends lost 6 bases and 4 bases, in that order; junction bases with no gene match: 5. The germline V gene encodes CDR1 SNHLY and CDR2 FYNNEI. The CDR3 sequence is CASRGQPVYGYTF. The CDR3, as DNA: TGTGCCAGCAGGGGACAGCCGGTCTATGGCTACACCTTC.

CDR3 residues: CASSLDHLGADTQYF. Here the CDR3 DNA reads TGTGCCAGCAGCTTAGACCACCTCGGTGCAGATACGCAGTATTTT. The gene calls are TRBV7-6 and TRBJ2-3; D uncertain. The CDR3 runs 15 residues. V lost 1 base and J 4 bases, leaving 12 bases between the germline ends. CDR1 is SGHVS and CDR2 is FNYEAQ in the germline V gene.

The V gene is TRBV18, the J gene TRBJ1-2, with a weak D call TRBD1 (5 bases). Trimming took 3 bases from V and 4 from J, leaving 15 bases between them. CDR3 length: 15 amino acids. CDR1 KGHSH and CDR2 LQKENI come from the germline V gene. The CDR3, as DNA: TGTGCCAGCTCACCGAGCCCGCCCCAGGGCTATGGCTACACCTTC. Translation: CASSPSPPQGYGYTF.

The rearrangement joins TRBV5-6 to TRBJ1-6; D gene ambiguous. The CDR3 length is 16 residues. The germline V and J ends were trimmed by 1 base and 0 bases, with 8 bases remaining between them. Germline-derived CDR1 and CDR2 are SGHDT and YYEEEE. CDR3 residues: CASSLQRISYNSPLHF. For the CDR3, the DNA is TGTGCCAGCAGCTTGCAACGGATCTCCTATAATTCACCCCTCCACTTT.

There are a few counts of this clone. The chain has TRBV24-1 and TRBJ1-2; TRBD1 might be the D (5 bases). CDR3 length: 14 residues. Looked up from germline, CDR1 is KGHDR and CDR2 is SFDVKD. Trimming stripped 3 bases from V and 7 bases from J, with 14 bases between. The CDR3 here is CATSDPPGDPGYTF. CDR3 DNA: TGTGCCACCAGTGATCCGCCGGGGGATCCTGGCTACACCTTC.

This clone was found a few times. The V gene is TRBV3-1 (or the pseudogene TRBV3-2), the J gene TRBJ1-3, with 7 nucleotides matching TRBD1. The V and J ends lost 6 bases and 3 bases, in that order; junction bases with no gene match: 5. This CDR3 region has 14 residues. The germline gives CDR1 LGHDT, CDR2 YNNKEL (reference sequence). CDR3 in DNA: TGTGCCAGCAGTCAGGACAGGCTTGGAAACACCATATATTTT. It specifies CASSQDRLGNTIYF.

The chain joins TRBV2 to TRBJ2-1, with TRBD2 matching over 9 bases. Germline assignment: CDR1 SNHLY and CDR2 FYNNEI. The CDR3 has 14 amino acids. The J segment lost 8 bases and the V segment lost 7 bases, leaving 9 bases of the junction unmatched. Here the CDR3 reads CASTGMRGGDEQFF. CDR3 DNA: TGTGCCAGCACCGGAATGCGGGGGGGCGATGAGCAGTTCTTC. The entire variable domain, with the rest obtained from reference TRBV2 and TRBJ2-1, is as follows: EPEVTQTPSHQVTQMGQEVILRCVPISNHLYFYWYRQILGQKVEFLVSFYNNEISEKSEIFDDQFSVERPDGSNFTLKIRSTKLEDSAMYFCASTGMRGGDEQFFGPGTRLTVL.

V gene TRBV29-1 combines with J gene TRBJ2-1; D is perhaps TRBD1 (5 bases). The CDR3 totals 14 residues. From germline, CDR1 is SQVTM and CDR2 ANQGSEA. Between the trimmed V and J ends, which lost 6 bases and 3 bases, there was a span of 15 bases. DNA for the CDR3: TGCAGCGTGGACCAGGCAGGGCACTACAATGAGCAGTTCTTC. Residues: CSVDQAGHYNEQFF.

CDR3 coding DNA: TGTGCCAGCAGCCAAGGGACTAGTTCCTACAATGAGCAGTTCTTC. Its protein is CASSQGTSSYNEQFF. This chain connects TRBV4-2 to TRBJ2-1; TRBD2 matches 7 bases. V gave up 1 base and J gave up 1 base; unmatched junction bases: 1. CDR1 and CDR2 (germline): LGHNA, YNFKEQ. The length of the CDR3 is 15 residues.

J is TRBJ1-3 and V is TRBV24-1; no reliable D call. This CDR3 spans 15 amino acids. V was clipped by 4 bases and J by 0 bases, with 9 bases between them. In germline, CDR1 is KGHDR, CDR2 SFDVKD. CDR3 amino acids: CATSDGLNSGNTIYF. CDR3 in DNA: TGTGCCACCAGTGACGGCCTCAACTCTGGAAACACCATATATTTT.

The V call is TRBV7-3, the J call TRBJ2-2, with D hard to call. Deletions cut 0 bases from V and 4 bases from J, with 3 bases between. The CDR3 runs to 13 residues. Per germline, CDR1 SGHTA and CDR2 FQGTGA. For the CDR3, the DNA is TGTGCCAGCAGCTTAACCTTCACCGGGGAGCTGTTTTTT. Translated: CASSLTFTGELFF.

This rearrangement joins TRBV29-1 to TRBJ1-3, with 9 positions matching TRBD1. The length of the CDR3 is 15 residues. The germline CDR1 and CDR2 sequences are SQVTM and ANQGSEA. V dropped 7 bases and J dropped 1; count of bases not matched to a gene: 8. CDR3 region: CSAGDREVSGNTIYF. CDR3 DNA: TGCAGCGCGGGGGACAGGGAAGTATCTGGAAACACCATATATTTT. Full variable domain (remainder filled in from reference TRBV29-1 and TRBJ1-3): SAVISQKPSRDICQRGTSLTIQCQVDSQVTMMFWYRQQPGQSLTLIATANQGSEATYESGFVIDKFPISRPNLTFSTLTVSNMSPEDSSIYLCSAGDREVSGNTIYFGEGSWLTVV.

This chain uses TRBV28 with TRBJ1-2; D is possibly TRBD1 (6 bases). The V end lost 3 bases, the J end lost 6 bases, and 11 bases lay between the germline ends. Germline CDR1 and CDR2: MDHEN and SYDVKM. The CDR3 extends over 13 amino acids. The CDR3 sequence: CASSLGGRDGYTF. CDR3 DNA: TGTGCCAGCAGTTTGGGGGGGCGGGATGGCTACACCTTC.

The V and J genes are TRBV24-1 and TRBJ2-5, with TRBD1 matching 11 bases. Germline V gene lookup returns CDR1 KGHDR and CDR2 SFDVKD. V shed 9 bases and J 4 bases; nucleotides not matched to a gene: 6. The CDR3 is 14 residues long. The CDR3 region is CATSGTGGGETQYF. The DNA of the CDR3 is TGTGCCACCTCCGGGACAGGGGGAGGAGAGACCCAGTACTTC.

The chain has TRBV21-1 and TRBJ2-1; TRBD2 is taken as the D call from the table, unchecked against the DNA. TRBV21-1 corresponds to a pseudogene. This CDR3 spans 16 amino acids. Written as DNA, the CDR3 is TGTGCCAGCAGCACCCGACTAGTACAGTTGGGCAATGAGCAGTTCTTC. It specifies CASSTRLVQLGNEQFF.

A single count supports this clone. The rearrangement joins TRBV14 to TRBJ2-3, with D tentatively TRBD1 (6 bases). V was trimmed by 9 bases and J by 8 bases, leaving 15 bases between them. Germline-derived CDR1 and CDR2 are SGHDN and FVKESK. The CDR3 runs to 12 residues. The CDR3 sequence is CASGWGQGTQYF. The CDR3 bases are TGTGCCAGTGGATGGGGGCAGGGTACGCAGTATTTT.

This chain uses TRBV5-4 with TRBJ1-2, with 10 bases lining up with TRBD1. Germline CDR1 SGHNT, CDR2 YYREEE (reference sequence). There are 13 residues in the CDR3. Trimming at V came to 3 bases and at J to 10 bases, leaving 6 bases not matched to a gene. This CDR3 is CASSWDRGQDYTF. CDR3 nucleotide sequence: TGTGCCAGCAGCTGGGACAGGGGACAGGACTACACCTTC.

The chain is built from TRBV18 and TRBJ2-5; TRBD1 is a possible D gene (6 bases). The CDR3 covers 15 residues. Trimming removed 3 bases at V and 5 bases at J, with 16 bases between. CDR1 KGHSH and CDR2 LQKENI come from the germline V gene. CDR3 nucleotides: TGTGCCAGCTCACCGGTACAGGGTTCAGCGGAGACCCAGTACTTC. This codes for CASSPVQGSAETQYF.

The CDR3 sequence is CASSENWGTYNEQFF. CDR3 DNA sequence: TGTGCCAGCAGTGAAAATTGGGGGACGTACAATGAGCAGTTCTTC. The chain combines TRBV2 with TRBJ2-1; D may correspond to TRBD1 or TRBD2 (5 bases each). This CDR3 has 15 amino acids. V lost 2 bases and J 4 bases, leaving 12 bases between the germline ends. Germline-derived CDR1 and CDR2 are SNHLY and FYNNEI.

This clone was detected only once. The chain joins TRBV2 to TRBJ2-3, with D possibly matching TRBD2 (7 bases). Germline V lookup: CDR1 SNHLY, CDR2 FYNNEI. The CDR3 length is 15 residues. Trimming left V 0 bases short and J 5 bases short, with 12 bases between. The CDR3 nucleotides are TGTGCCAGCAGTGAAGCGCCGGGGGGCAGAGATACGCAGTATTTT. Its translation: CASSEAPGGRDTQYF.

The chain employs TRBV11-2 and TRBJ2-2, with TRBD1 matching over 9 bases. The CDR3 contains 18 residues. Germline V gene data show CDR1 as SGHAT and CDR2 as FQNNGV. V lost 3 bases, J lost 5 bases, and 13 bases stayed unmatched. CDR3 in amino acids: CASSFLRPGQGKTGELFF. The CDR3, as DNA: TGTGCCAGCAGCTTTTTACGCCCGGGACAGGGAAAAACCGGGGAGCTGTTTTTT.

The chain employs TRBV2 and TRBJ2-1, with TRBD1 matching over 7 bases. The CDR3 runs 13 residues. V lost 6 bases to trimming and J lost 4 bases; unmatched junction nucleotides: 3. CDR1 SNHLY and CDR2 FYNNEI come from the germline V gene. CDR3 DNA: TGTGCCAGCAGAACGGGACAGTACAATGAGCAGTTCTTC. Its protein is CASRTGQYNEQFF.

The chain carries TRBV9 and TRBJ2-1; D gene unclear. Germline V gene lookup returns CDR1 SGDLS and CDR2 YYNGEE. This CDR3 spans 13 amino acids. Trimming cost V 0 bases and J 6 bases, with 7 bases left between them. As DNA, the CDR3 is TGTGCCAGCAGCGTAGGAAGCACCAATGAGCAGTTCTTC. Translating it yields CASSVGSTNEQFF.

The table lists this clone with a few counts. The V and J genes are TRBV2 and TRBJ2-7, with D uncertain. V was shortened by 4 bases and J by 2 bases, with 6 bases between the two germline ends. Germline lookup yields CDR1 SNHLY and CDR2 FYNNEI. The CDR3 covers 12 residues. The CDR3 here is CASSALAYEQYV. The CDR3 DNA sequence: TGTGCCAGCAGTGCTCTAGCCTACGAGCAGTACGTC.

The gene calls are TRBV5-1 and TRBJ2-1; 8 nucleotides align to TRBD2. CDR3 length: 16 residues. CDR1 and CDR2 (germline): SGHRS, YFSETQ. With 3 bases clipped from V and 7 bases from J, the junction kept 12 bases outside the gene matches. The CDR3 loop reads CASSYAGRDTTNEQFF. CDR3 sequence (DNA): TGCGCCAGCAGCTATGCCGGGAGGGACACCACAAATGAGCAGTTCTTC.